This T cell receptor beta chain stems from a study of blood T cell repertoires in COVID-19. Overall study context: COVID-19 samples collected from the United States, Italy and Spain covered acute and convalescent phases. T cells, B-cell-depleted T cells, or PBMCs provided the cDNA or gDNA that served as material.

Authors' data handling: Reference gene primer amplification gave estimated nucleated cell counts. Produced via immunoSEQ multiplex PCR; TCRdb's table is partial and in-frame only. D and trimming were read from the DNA, whereas the V and J calls and clone size are those reported in that table. The repertoire holds almost 50,000 clones, 68% seen once, with roughly 8.8% in the top ten. The CDR3 covers 16 residues. The germline CDR1 and CDR2 sequences are MNHEY and SVGAGI. Trimming took 0 bases from V and 7 from J, leaving 16 bases between them. The clonotype was recovered from a woman aged 70-85 years with acute or convalescent COVID-19. The chain couples TRBV6-5 to TRBJ1-5; unclear D gene. Sequenced material: peripheral blood. CDR3 coding DNA: TGTGCCAGCAGTTACTCGAGGGTCGAAGGTGGGCAGCCCCAGCATTTT. It yields the protein CASSYSRVEGGQPQHF.